Presented here are 12 T cell receptor beta chains from one specimen sequenced in a study of sequential checkpoint blockade in melanoma. Sequencing was performed with immunoSEQ multiplex PCR; in TCRdb, only in-frame clones are kept and a portion is missing. The sample carries 3,000 to 4,000 clones, around a fifth recorded once. Treatment noted: randomized to nivolumab then ipilimumab (arm A) or the reverse (arm B). Sequences were derived from tumor tissue (inferred from file names), sampled from a patient given nivolumab and ipilimumab in sequence. These receptors came from a human patient with melanoma. Some clones in this sample may be carry-over from other donors' samples.

The V gene is TRBV10-2, the J gene TRBJ2-1; 7 bases fit TRBD1. The CDR3 spans 16 residues. Per germline, CDR1 WSHSY and CDR2 SAAADI. The V and J ends lost 6 bases and 4 bases, in that order; junction bases with no gene match: 12. CDR3 sequence reads: CASSDTGDQFYNEQFF. The CDR3 DNA reads TGCGCCAGCAGCGACACAGGGGATCAATTTTACAATGAGCAGTTCTTC.

In this sample, this clone turned up a few times. The chain has TRBV18 and TRBJ1-2, with 7 nucleotides matching TRBD1. The germline CDR1 and CDR2 sequences are KGHSH and LQKENI. The CDR3 consists of 15 residues. The V and J ends lost 5 bases and 0 bases, in that order; junction bases with no gene match: 6. This CDR3 is CASSADRLSNYGYTF. DNA of the CDR3: TGTGCCAGCTCAGCGGACAGGCTATCTAACTATGGCTACACCTTC.

This clone is categorized as medium-sized. This rearrangement joins TRBV11-3 to TRBJ1-2, with D possibly TRBD1 on 6 matching bases. V was shortened by 5 bases and J by 6 bases, with 16 bases between the two germline ends. Germline V lookup: CDR1 SGHNT, CDR2 YENEEA. The CDR3 extends over 14 amino acids. This CDR3 is CASSRRDNIHGYTF. The CDR3 DNA sequence: TGTGCCAGCAGCCGCCGGGACAACATTCATGGCTACACCTTC.

This clone has a handful of counts. The chain has TRBV19 and TRBJ1-5, with 7 bases aligning to TRBD1. This CDR3 has 16 residues. Germline V lookup: CDR1 LNHDA, CDR2 SQIVND (reference sequence). V lost 5 bases to trimming and J lost 0 bases; unmatched junction nucleotides: 7. This CDR3 reads CASSPRDRDSNQPQHF. The DNA of the CDR3 is TGTGCCAGTAGTCCGCGAGACAGGGATAGCAATCAGCCCCAGCATTTT.

Written as DNA, the CDR3 is TGTGCCAGCAGTCCAGGGGCCGGCGACTACGAGCAGTACTTC. Its protein product is CASSPGAGDYEQYF. The gene calls are TRBV11-3 and TRBJ2-7; weak D call: TRBD1 (6 bases). Germline CDR1 reads SGHNT; CDR2 reads YENEEA. The CDR3 has 14 amino acids. Trimming pared 6 bases from V and 3 bases from J, leaving 15 bases between.

This clone appeared many times. The V and J genes are TRBV11-3 and TRBJ1-2; TRBD1 aligns across 8 bases. This CDR3 has 15 residues. The V segment lost 0 bases and the J segment 7 bases; nucleotides outside the gene matches: 7. CDR1 and CDR2 (germline): SGHNT, YENEEA. The CDR3 loop reads CASSLEPSGGAGYTF. Written as DNA, the CDR3 is TGTGCCAGCAGCTTAGAGCCTTCAGGGGGCGCTGGCTACACCTTC. The full variable domain, its missing parts supplied by reference TRBV11-3 and TRBJ1-2, is EAGVVQSPRYKIIEKKQPVAFWCNPISGHNTLYWYLQNLGQGPELLIRYENEEAVDDSQLPKDRFSAERLKGVDSTLKIQPAELGDSAVYLCASSLEPSGGAGYTFGSGTRLTVV.

This clone was counted ten times or more. V and J are TRBV11-3 and TRBJ1-1, with no clear D. V was cut by 2 bases and J by 2 bases, with 12 bases left in between. The germline CDR1 and CDR2 sequences are SGHNT and YENEEA. This CDR3 has 15 amino acids. The CDR3 DNA reads TGTGCCAGCAGCTTACCGGAAGGCACCAACACTGAAGCTTTCTTT. Protein: CASSLPEGTNTEAFF.

This clone was recorded many times. This chain links TRBV11-3 with TRBJ2-2; possibly TRBD1 for D (7 bases). This CDR3 spans 16 amino acids. V lost 4 bases and J lost 4, with 16 bases in between. CDR1 SGHNT and CDR2 YENEEA come from the germline V gene. The chain's CDR3 is CASSSRQGGGTGELFF. The CDR3 bases are TGTGCCAGCAGCTCCAGACAGGGAGGAGGCACCGGGGAGCTGTTTTTT.

In its sample, this clone was seen many times. The V and J genes are TRBV11-3 and TRBJ2-2; D possibly uses TRBD1 or TRBD2 (5 bases each). V lost 5 bases to trimming and J lost 0 bases, with 10 bases between them. The V gene's germline CDR1 is SGHNT and CDR2 YENEEA. The CDR3 spans 15 residues. CDR3 residues: CASSRGRTNTGELFF. The CDR3 bases are TGTGCCAGCAGCCGGGGACGGACGAACACCGGGGAGCTGTTTTTT. Full variable domain (outside the CDR3, taken from reference TRBV11-3 and TRBJ2-2): EAGVVQSPRYKIIEKKQPVAFWCNPISGHNTLYWYLQNLGQGPELLIRYENEEAVDDSQLPKDRFSAERLKGVDSTLKIQPAELGDSAVYLCASSRGRTNTGELFFGEGSRLTVL.

This clone is medium-sized. The rearrangement joins TRBV6-8 to TRBJ2-7; a weak D match, TRBD1 (6 bases). Trimming stripped 9 bases from V and 0 bases from J, with 12 bases between. This CDR3 region has 13 residues. Germline-derived CDR1 and CDR2 are MNHGY and SAAAGT. The CDR3 DNA reads TGTGCCAGTAGCCAGGGGCCCTCCTACGAGCAGTACTTC. Its protein product is CASSQGPSYEQYF.

The chain recombines TRBV28 with TRBJ2-1, with 8 bases that match TRBD1. The germline gives CDR1 MDHEN, CDR2 SYDVKM. The CDR3 has 15 amino acids. J was trimmed by 3 bases and V by 5 bases; bases with no gene match: 6. For the CDR3, the DNA is TGTGCCAGCAGTCGACAGGGGTCGGGCTACAATGAGCAGTTCTTC. It yields the protein CASSRQGSGYNEQFF.

The chain is built from TRBV19 and TRBJ2-7; 8 bases map to TRBD1. The CDR3 has 13 amino acids. The trim removed 9 bases at V and 5 bases at J, leaving 9 bases unmatched. Per germline, CDR1 LNHDA and CDR2 SQIVND (reference sequence). CDR3 residues: CASPDRERNEQYF. The CDR3 nucleotides read TGTGCCAGCCCGGACAGGGAACGGAACGAGCAGTACTTC. The variable domain in full, with the rest retrieved from reference TRBV19 and TRBJ2-7, is DGGITQSPKYLFRKEGQNVTLSCEQNLNHDAMYWYRQDPGQGLRLIYYSQIVNDFQKGDIAEGYSVSREKKESFPLTVTSAQKNPTAFYLCASPDRERNEQYFGPGTRLTVT.